Each of the 14 T cell receptor beta chains below was sequenced from the same sample in a study of T cell responses to AZD1222 COVID-19 vaccine (dated by TCRdb to the early 2020s). The library was made by the immunoSEQ multiplex PCR assay. TCRdb holds this immuneACCESS table with in-frame rearrangements only. Some clones are missing; in checked studies, unresolved V genes explain under half, and the rest has no known cause. Here the sample has roughly 150,000 clones; 88% occur a single time. Approximately 2.1% of the sample is held by the ten biggest clonotypes. The sample's time point label, in plain terms: baseline before first vaccination. The sample in question was peripheral blood, obtained on day 0 of AZD1222 vaccination. The receptors here all came from an adult in good health.

The chain uses TRBV3-1 (or the pseudogene TRBV3-2) and TRBJ1-6; weak D call: TRBD1 (5 bases). CDR3 length: 21 amino acids. Trimming pared 0 bases from V and 5 bases from J, leaving 26 bases between. Germline-derived CDR1 and CDR2 are LGHDT and YNNKEL (reference sequence). For the CDR3, the DNA is TGTGCCAGCAGCCAAGAAAGGCCCAGGGCCCATCCCAGAATAAATAATTCACCCCTCCACTTT. Protein product: CASSQERPRAHPRINNSPLHF.

The rearrangement uses TRBV10-3 and TRBJ1-3, with TRBD1 as a possible D gene (6 bases). The germline V and J ends were trimmed by 6 bases and 0 bases, with 15 bases remaining between them. This CDR3 has 16 amino acids. CDR1 is ENHRY and CDR2 is SYGVKD in the germline V gene. Here the CDR3 DNA reads TGTGCCATCAGGGACAGCCAAACCCGCTCTGGAAACACCATATATTTT. Residues: CAIRDSQTRSGNTIYF.

The chain uses TRBV15 and TRBJ2-5, with 10 bases fitting TRBD2. This CDR3 contains 15 residues. J lost 5 bases, V lost 4 bases, and 7 bases had no gene match. CDR1 and CDR2 (germline): LNHNV, YYDKDF (reference sequence). This CDR3 is CATSIRTSGIETQYF. CDR3 DNA sequence: TGTGCCACCAGCATAAGGACTAGCGGTATCGAGACCCAGTACTTC. Full variable domain (missing parts from reference TRBV15 and TRBJ2-5): DAMVIQNPRYQVTQFGKPVTLSCSQTLNHNVMYWYQQKSSQAPKLLFHYYDKDFNNEADTPDNFQSRRPNTSFCFLDIRSPGLGDTAMYLCATSIRTSGIETQYFGPGTRLLVL.

The V gene is TRBV6-5, the J gene TRBJ2-4; 7 bases agree with TRBD2. V lost 6 bases, J lost 1 base, and 6 bases stayed unmatched. CDR1 is MNHEY, CDR2 SVGAGI, per germline. This CDR3 has 15 residues. The CDR3 loop is CASRTGGGAKNIQYF. The CDR3 coding sequence is TGTGCCAGCAGAACGGGGGGAGGGGCCAAAAACATTCAGTACTTC.

CDR3 coding DNA: TGTGCCAGCAGCGTAGTTTACAGGGGGGGTGAAAAACTGTTTTTT. Translating it yields CASSVVYRGGEKLFF. This rearrangement joins TRBV9 to TRBJ1-4, with 8 bases identical to TRBD1. Germline V gene lookup returns CDR1 SGDLS and CDR2 YYNGEE. The ends lost 0 bases at V and 7 bases at J; junction bases unmatched: 5. This CDR3 region has 15 residues.

The chain employs TRBV19 and TRBJ2-3, with D hard to call. From germline, CDR1 is LNHDA and CDR2 SQIVND (reference sequence). The CDR3 loop spans 11 amino acids. The V gene lost 6 bases and the J gene lost 13 bases, with 14 bases spanning the gap. The CDR3 DNA reads as TGTGCCAGTAGGAATGAGTTGGTGGAGTATTTT. As protein: CASRNELVEYF.

Remarks on this clone: This same CDR3 is encoded by further DNA sequences in the sample. This chain links TRBV9 with TRBJ2-7; D not resolved. Germline V gives CDR1 SGDLS, CDR2 YYNGEE. The CDR3 covers 14 residues. V dropped 0 bases and J dropped 0 bases, with 7 bases sitting between them. The CDR3 bases are TGTGCCAGCAGCGTAGGGGGTAGCTCCTACGAGCAGTACTTC. Its protein product is CASSVGGSSYEQYF.

The chain joins TRBV25-1 to TRBJ2-5; D remains ambiguous. Deletions cut 3 bases from V and 2 bases from J, with 1 base between. Germline CDR1 MGHDK, CDR2 SYGVNS. The CDR3 loop spans 11 amino acids. The CDR3 sequence is CASSEQETQYF. DNA for the CDR3: TGTGCCAGCAGTGAGCAAGAGACCCAGTACTTC.

The V and J genes are TRBV5-1 and TRBJ1-4, with D possibly TRBD1 on 5 matching bases. Germline values: CDR1 SGHRS, CDR2 YFSETQ. Trimming removed 3 bases from V and 0 bases from J, with 9 bases in between. The CDR3 is 15 residues long. Here the CDR3 DNA reads TGCGCCAGCAGCTGGGGGTCAACAACTAATGAAAAACTGTTTTTT. Encoded protein: CASSWGSTTNEKLFF.

The chain employs TRBV9 and TRBJ2-7; 8 bases are a match to TRBD2. From germline, CDR1 is SGDLS and CDR2 YYNGEE. The ends lost 2 bases at V and 10 bases at J; junction bases unmatched: 11. The CDR3 extends over 14 amino acids. The CDR3 loop reads CASSVEGLAAIQYF. The CDR3 nucleotides are TGTGCCAGCAGCGTCGAAGGACTAGCAGCAATACAGTACTTC.

CDR3 sequence reads: CASSFGNSADTQYF. In DNA, the CDR3 is TGTGCCAGCAGCTTTGGGAATAGCGCAGATACGCAGTATTTT. The V gene is TRBV11-3, the J gene TRBJ2-3; a weak D match, TRBD2 (5 bases). The germline CDR1 and CDR2 sequences are SGHNT and YENEEA. The CDR3 sequence is 14 residues long. Trimming stripped 3 bases from V and 4 bases from J, with 11 bases between.

The chain carries TRBV27 and TRBJ1-4; maybe TRBD1 (5 bases). The V and J ends lost 3 bases and 7 bases respectively, with 12 bases between them. This CDR3 comprises 14 residues. Germline CDR1 reads MNHEY; CDR2 reads SMNVEV (reference sequence). Here the CDR3 DNA reads TGTGCCAGCAGTTTGGGGACGGGAGGTGAAAAACTGTTTTTT. Its protein product is CASSLGTGGEKLFF.

This sequence joins TRBV4-1 and TRBJ1-4, with 7 positions matching TRBD1. Germline V lookup: CDR1 MGHRA, CDR2 YSYEKL. V dropped 1 base and J dropped 0; count of bases not matched to a gene: 8. The CDR3 is 18 residues long. CDR3 residues: CASSQASGQATTNEKLFF. CDR3 bases: TGCGCCAGCAGCCAAGCAAGCGGACAGGCTACAACTAATGAAAAACTGTTTTTT.

The J gene is TRBJ2-7, the V gene TRBV5-6; TRBD1 agrees at 11 bases. Germline V gene data show CDR1 as SGHDT and CDR2 as YYEEEE. This CDR3 has 15 amino acids. Trimming cost V 0 bases and J 3 bases; bases outside gene matches: 2. The chain's CDR3 is CASSLVGTGGYEQYF. CDR3 nucleotide sequence: TGTGCCAGCAGCTTGGTAGGGACAGGGGGCTACGAGCAGTACTTC.